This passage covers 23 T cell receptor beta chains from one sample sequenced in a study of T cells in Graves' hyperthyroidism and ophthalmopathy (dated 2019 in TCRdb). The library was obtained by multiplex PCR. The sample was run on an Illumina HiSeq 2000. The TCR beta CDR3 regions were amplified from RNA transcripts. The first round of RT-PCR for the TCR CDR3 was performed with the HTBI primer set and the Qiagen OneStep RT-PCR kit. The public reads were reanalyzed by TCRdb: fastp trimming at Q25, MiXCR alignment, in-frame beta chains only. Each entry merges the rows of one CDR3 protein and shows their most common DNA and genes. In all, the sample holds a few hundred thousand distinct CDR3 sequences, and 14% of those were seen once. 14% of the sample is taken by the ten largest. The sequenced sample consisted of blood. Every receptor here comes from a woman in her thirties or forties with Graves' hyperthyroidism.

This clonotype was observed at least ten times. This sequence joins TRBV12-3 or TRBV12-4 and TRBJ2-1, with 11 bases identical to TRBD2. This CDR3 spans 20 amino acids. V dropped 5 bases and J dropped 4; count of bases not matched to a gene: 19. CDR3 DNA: TGTGCCAGCAGTCCCCAAACGCCGAGACTAGCGGGATCGCGGTACAATGAGCAGTTCTTC. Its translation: CASSPQTPRLAGSRYNEQFF.

In DNA form, the CDR3 reads TGTGCCAGCAGCTCCCCCGGATCTAGCGGCACAGATACGCAGTATTTT. Encoded protein: CASSSPGSSGTDTQYF. The rearrangement uses TRBV7-2 and TRBJ2-3, with D perhaps matching TRBD2 (6 bases). With 4 bases removed from V and 1 base from J, the gap between germline ends came to 15 bases. This CDR3 is built from 16 residues. CDR1 and CDR2 (germline): SGHTA, FQGNSA.

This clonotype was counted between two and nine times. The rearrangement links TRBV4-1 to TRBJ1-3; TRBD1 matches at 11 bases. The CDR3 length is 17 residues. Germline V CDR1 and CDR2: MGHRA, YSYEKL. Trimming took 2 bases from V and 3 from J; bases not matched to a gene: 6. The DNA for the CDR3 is TGCGCCAGCAGCCAAACGGACAGGGGGCGGTATGGAAACACCATATATTTT. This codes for CASSQTDRGRYGNTIYF.

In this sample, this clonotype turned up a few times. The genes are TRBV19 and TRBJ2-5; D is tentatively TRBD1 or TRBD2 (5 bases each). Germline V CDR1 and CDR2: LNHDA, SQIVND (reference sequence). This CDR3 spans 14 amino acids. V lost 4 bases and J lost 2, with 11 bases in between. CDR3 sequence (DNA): TGTGCCAGTAGTACCGGGGCCGCGCAAGAGACCCAGTACTTC. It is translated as CASSTGAAQETQYF.

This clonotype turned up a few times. The chain's CDR3 is CASSPSGSLTDTQYF. The CDR3 nucleotides read TGTGCCAGCAGCCCCAGCGGGAGCCTCACAGATACGCAGTATTTT. This chain connects TRBV3-1 to TRBJ2-3; 8 positions match TRBD2. The germline V gene has CDR1 LGHDT and CDR2 YNNKEL (reference sequence). There are 15 residues in the CDR3. V shed 4 bases, J shed 2 bases, and the junction held 5 bases outside the gene matches.

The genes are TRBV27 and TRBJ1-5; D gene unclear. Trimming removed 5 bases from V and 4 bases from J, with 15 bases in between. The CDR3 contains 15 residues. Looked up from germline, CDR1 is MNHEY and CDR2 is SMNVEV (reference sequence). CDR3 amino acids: CASSPSGRRNQPQHF. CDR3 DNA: TGTGCCAGCAGTCCCTCGGGCAGGAGAAATCAGCCCCAGCATTTT.

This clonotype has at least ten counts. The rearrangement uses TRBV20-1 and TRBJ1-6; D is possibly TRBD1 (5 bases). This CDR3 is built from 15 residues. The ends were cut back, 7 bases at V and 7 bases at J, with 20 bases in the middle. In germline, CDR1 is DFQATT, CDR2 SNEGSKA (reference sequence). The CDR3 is CSVPGKTGWNSPLHF. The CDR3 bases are TGCAGTGTTCCGGGAAAAACAGGATGGAATTCACCCCTCCACTTT.

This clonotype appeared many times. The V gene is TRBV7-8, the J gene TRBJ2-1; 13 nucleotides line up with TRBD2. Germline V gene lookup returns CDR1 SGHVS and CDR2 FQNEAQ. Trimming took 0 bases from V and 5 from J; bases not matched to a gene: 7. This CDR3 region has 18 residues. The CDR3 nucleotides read TGTGCCAGCAGCTTAGCCAGGGTAGGGACTAGCGGGAACAATGAGCAGTTCTTC. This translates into CASSLARVGTSGNNEQFF.

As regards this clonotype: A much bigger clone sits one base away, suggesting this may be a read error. CDR3 nucleotides: TGTGCCAGCAGTTCGGGTTACCTAGCGGGAGCGTGGGATGAGCAGTTCTTC. It encodes CASSSGYLAGAWDEQFF. The gene calls are TRBV28 and TRBJ2-1; 10 positions match TRBD2. The CDR3 is 17 amino acids. With V trimmed by 4 bases and J by 8 bases, 14 bases remained unmatched. Germline loops: CDR1 MDHEN, CDR2 SYDVKM.

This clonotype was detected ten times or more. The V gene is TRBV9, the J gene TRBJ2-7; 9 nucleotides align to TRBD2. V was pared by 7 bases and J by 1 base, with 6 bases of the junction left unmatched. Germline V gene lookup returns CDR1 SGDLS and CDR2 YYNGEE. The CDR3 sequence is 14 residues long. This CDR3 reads CASGAGGLSYEQYF. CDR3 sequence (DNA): TGTGCCAGCGGGGCGGGAGGGCTATCCTACGAGCAGTACTTC.

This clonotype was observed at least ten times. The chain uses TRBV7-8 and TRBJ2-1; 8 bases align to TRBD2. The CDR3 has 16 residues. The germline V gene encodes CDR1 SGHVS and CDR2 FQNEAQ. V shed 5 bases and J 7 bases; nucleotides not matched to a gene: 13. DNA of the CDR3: TGTGCCAGCAGCGCCGCCGGGACTAGGCGCCAAAATGAGCAGTTCTTC. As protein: CASSAAGTRRQNEQFF.

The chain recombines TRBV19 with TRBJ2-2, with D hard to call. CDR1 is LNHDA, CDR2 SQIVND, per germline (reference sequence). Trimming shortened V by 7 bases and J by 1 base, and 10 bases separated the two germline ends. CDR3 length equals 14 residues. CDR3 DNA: TGTGCCAGTAATTGGGGAATGAACACCGGGGAGCTGTTTTTT. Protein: CASNWGMNTGELFF.

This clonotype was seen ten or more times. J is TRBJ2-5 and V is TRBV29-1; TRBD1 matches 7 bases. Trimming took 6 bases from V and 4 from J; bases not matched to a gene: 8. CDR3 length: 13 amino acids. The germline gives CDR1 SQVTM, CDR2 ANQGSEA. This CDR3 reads CSVTGTVGETQYF. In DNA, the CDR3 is TGCAGCGTGACCGGGACAGTAGGAGAGACCCAGTACTTC.

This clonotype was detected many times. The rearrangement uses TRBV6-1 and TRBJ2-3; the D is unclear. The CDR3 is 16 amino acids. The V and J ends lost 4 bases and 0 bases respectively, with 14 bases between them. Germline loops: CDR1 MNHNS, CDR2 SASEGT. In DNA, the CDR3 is TGTGCCAGCAGTGTCCAGGTTATTATAAGCACAGATACGCAGTATTTT. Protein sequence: CASSVQVIISTDTQYF.

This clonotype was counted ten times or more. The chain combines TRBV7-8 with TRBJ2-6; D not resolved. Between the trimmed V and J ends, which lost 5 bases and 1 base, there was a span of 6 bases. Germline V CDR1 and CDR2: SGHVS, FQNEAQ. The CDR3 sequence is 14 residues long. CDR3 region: CASSRYSGANVLTF. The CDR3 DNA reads TGTGCCAGCAGCCGATATTCTGGGGCCAACGTCCTGACTTTC.

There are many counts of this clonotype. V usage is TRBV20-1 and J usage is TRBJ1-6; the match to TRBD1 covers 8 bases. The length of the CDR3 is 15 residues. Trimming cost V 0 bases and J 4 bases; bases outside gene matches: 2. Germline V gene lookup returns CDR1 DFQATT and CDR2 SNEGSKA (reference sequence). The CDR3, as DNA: TGCAGTGCTAGAGACAGGGGGCTTTATAATTCACCCCTCCACTTT. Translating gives CSARDRGLYNSPLHF.

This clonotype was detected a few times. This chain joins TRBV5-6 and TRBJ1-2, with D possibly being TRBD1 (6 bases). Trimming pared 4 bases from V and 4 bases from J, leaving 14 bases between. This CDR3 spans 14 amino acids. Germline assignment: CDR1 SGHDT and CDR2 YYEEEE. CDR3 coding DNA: TGTGCCAGCAGCGATCGACAGGCGGGCTATGGCTACACCTTC. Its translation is CASSDRQAGYGYTF.

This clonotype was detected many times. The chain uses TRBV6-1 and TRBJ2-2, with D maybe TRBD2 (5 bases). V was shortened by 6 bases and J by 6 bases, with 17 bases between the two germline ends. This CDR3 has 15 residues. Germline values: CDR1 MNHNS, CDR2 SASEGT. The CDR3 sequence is CASRNNLGVSGELFF. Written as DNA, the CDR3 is TGTGCCAGCAGAAACAACCTCGGGGTGTCCGGGGAGCTGTTTTTT.

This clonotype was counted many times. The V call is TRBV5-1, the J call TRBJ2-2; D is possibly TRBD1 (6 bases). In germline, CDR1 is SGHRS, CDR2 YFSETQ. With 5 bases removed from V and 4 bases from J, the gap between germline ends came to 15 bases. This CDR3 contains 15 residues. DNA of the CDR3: TGCGCCAGCAGTTTAAATACAGGGAGCACCGGGGAGCTGTTTTTT. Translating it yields CASSLNTGSTGELFF.

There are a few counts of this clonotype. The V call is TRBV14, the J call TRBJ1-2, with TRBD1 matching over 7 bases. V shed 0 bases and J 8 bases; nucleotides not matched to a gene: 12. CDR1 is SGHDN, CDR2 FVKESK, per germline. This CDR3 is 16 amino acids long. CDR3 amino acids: CASSQDQGGTAGGYTF. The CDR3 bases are TGTGCCAGCAGCCAAGATCAGGGGGGCACGGCCGGCGGCTACACCTTC. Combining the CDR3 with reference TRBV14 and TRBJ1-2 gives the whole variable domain EAGVTQFPSHSVIEKGQTVTLRCDPISGHDNLYWYRRVMGKEIKFLLHFVKESKQDESGMPNNRFLAERTGGTYSTLKVQPAELEDSGVYFCASSQDQGGTAGGYTFGSGTRLTVV.

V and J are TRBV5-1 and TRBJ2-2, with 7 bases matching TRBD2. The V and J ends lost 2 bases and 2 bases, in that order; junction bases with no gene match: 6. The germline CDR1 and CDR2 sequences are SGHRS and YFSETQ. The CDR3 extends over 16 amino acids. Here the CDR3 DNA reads TGCGCCAGCAGCTTTTCGGCGGGAGTTAACACCGGGGAGCTGTTTTTT. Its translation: CASSFSAGVNTGELFF.

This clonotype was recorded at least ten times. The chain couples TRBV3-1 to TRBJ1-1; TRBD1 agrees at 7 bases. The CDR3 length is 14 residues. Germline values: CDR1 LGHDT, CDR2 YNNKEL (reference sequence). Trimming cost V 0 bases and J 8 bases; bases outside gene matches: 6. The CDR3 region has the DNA TGTGCCAGCAGCCAAGAAATCAGGGGACAGGAAGCTTTCTTT. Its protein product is CASSQEIRGQEAFF.

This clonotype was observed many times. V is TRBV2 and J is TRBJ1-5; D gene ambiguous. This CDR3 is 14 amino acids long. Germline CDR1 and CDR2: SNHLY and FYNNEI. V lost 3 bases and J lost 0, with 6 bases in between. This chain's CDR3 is CASSEEPSNQPQHF. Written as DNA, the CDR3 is TGTGCCAGCAGTGAGGAGCCTAGCAATCAGCCCCAGCATTTT.